The T cell receptor (beta chain) under discussion was sequenced for a study of cytomegalovirus exposure and HLA in healthy donors. Regarding the study as a whole: Some TCR beta chains (164 of them) were listed as cytomegalovirus-associated. Association of roughly 17,000 TCR beta sequences with HLA alleles was found at 0.05 false discovery rate in a later analysis. With later analysis, a missense DCLRE1C variant became linked to TCR beta V- and J-gene trimming.

Germline V lookup: CDR1 SEHNR, CDR2 FQNEAQ (reference sequence). The CDR3 totals 18 residues. Trimming removed 3 bases at V and 2 bases at J, with 17 bases between. With regard to this clone: No antigen is known for it.

In the PCR, 60 Vbeta and 13 Jbeta primers were used. Using immunoSEQ multiplex PCR, the repertoire was profiled, and TCRdb retains in-frame clones only, with some absent. The sample comprises around 100,000 clones, 79% of which are singletons, and just under 3% rests with the top ten. Sequencing was done on a sample of PBMCs. This chain uses TRBV7-9 with TRBJ2-6, with D tentatively TRBD1 (5 bases). This TCR derives from a young woman in good health and CMV-seropositive. CDR3 residues: CASSFLNTGWAGANVLTF. CDR3 coding DNA: TGTGCCAGCAGCTTCCTGAATACAGGCTGGGCTGGGGCCAACGTCCTGACTTTC.